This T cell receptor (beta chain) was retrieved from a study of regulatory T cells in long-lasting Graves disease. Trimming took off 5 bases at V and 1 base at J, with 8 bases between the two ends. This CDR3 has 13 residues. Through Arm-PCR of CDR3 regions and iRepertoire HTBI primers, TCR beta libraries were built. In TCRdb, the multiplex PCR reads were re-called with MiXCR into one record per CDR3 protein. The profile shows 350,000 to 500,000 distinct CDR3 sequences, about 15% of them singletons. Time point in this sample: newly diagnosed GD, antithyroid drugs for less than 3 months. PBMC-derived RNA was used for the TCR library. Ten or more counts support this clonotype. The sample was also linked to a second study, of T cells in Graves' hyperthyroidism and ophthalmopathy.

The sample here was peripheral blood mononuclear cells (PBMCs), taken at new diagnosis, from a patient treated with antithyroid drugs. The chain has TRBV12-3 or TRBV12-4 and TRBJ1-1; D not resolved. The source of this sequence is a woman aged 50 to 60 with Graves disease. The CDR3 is CASSRGWNTEAFF. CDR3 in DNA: TGTGCCAGCAGTAGAGGGTGGAACACTGAAGCTTTCTTT.